A selection of T cell receptor beta chains follows, all from one sample in a study of cytomegalovirus exposure and HLA in healthy donors. Measured with immunoSEQ multiplex PCR; TCRdb has only the in-frame clones, and not every one. The sample has 120,000 to 150,000 clones, and its top ten clones hold under 2%. Specimen: PBMCs. The receptors come from a woman in her fifties or sixties in good health and CMV-seronegative. Both conserved end residues are part of each CDR3. A D gene is named only where the DNA matches it firmly.

>TRBD1|TRBV18|TRBJ1-1
CASSHRPGQLRMNTEAFF
TGTGCCAGCTCACACAGACCGGGACAGCTCCGCATGAACACTGAAGCTTTCTTT
>.|TRBV28|TRBJ1-4
CASSSVYRREKLFF
TGTGCCAGCAGTTCTGTTTACAGGCGTGAAAAACTGTTTTTT
>.|TRBV15|TRBJ2-2
CATSRDSQGGELFF
TGTGCCACCAGCAGAGATTCTCAGGGGGGGGAGCTGTTTTTT
>TRBD1|TRBV19|TRBJ1-2
CASSREDRDYGYTF
TGTGCCAGTAGCAGAGAGGACAGGGACTATGGCTACACCTTC
>.|TRBV2|TRBJ2-3
CASRERGDTQYF
TGTGCCAGCAGGGAAAGGGGAGATACGCAGTATTTT
>TRBD2|TRBV5-1|TRBJ2-2
CASSQTPGGGETTGELFF
TGCGCCAGCAGCCAAACTCCGGGGGGGGGCGAAACAACCGGGGAGCTGTTTTTT
>TRBD1|TRBV28|TRBJ2-7
CASSYDLTGGYEQYF
TGTGCCAGCAGTTACGATTTGACAGGGGGCTACGAGCAGTACTTC
>TRBD2|TRBV30|TRBJ2-7
CAWSLASGSSYEQYF
TGTGCCTGGAGTTTAGCTAGCGGGAGCTCCTACGAGCAGTACTTC
>.|TRBV4-3|TRBJ2-3
CASSQGAQGIGTDTQYF
TGCGCCAGCAGCCAAGGCGCACAGGGAATCGGCACAGATACGCAGTATTTT
>.|TRBV28|TRBJ1-6
CASSLFQGENSPLHF
TGTGCCAGCAGTTTATTTCAGGGTGAGAATTCACCCCTCCACTTT
>.|TRBV7-3|TRBJ2-2
CASSFRGAPTGELFF
TGTGCCAGCAGCTTTCGGGGGGCCCCGACCGGGGAGCTGTTTTTT
>TRBD2|TRBV5-1|TRBJ2-7
CASTTGGGDYEQYF
TGCGCCAGCACCACGGGAGGGGGGGACTACGAGCAGTACTTC
>.|TRBV13|TRBJ2-7
CASSLAQAHEQYF
TGTGCCAGCAGCTTAGCCCAGGCCCATGAGCAGTACTTC
>TRBD2|TRBV15|TRBJ2-7
CATSVSLAASSYEQYF
TGTGCCACCAGCGTTTCGCTAGCGGCTAGCTCCTACGAGCAGTACTTC
>.|TRBV7-9|TRBJ2-7
CASSSGQFGTYEQYF
TGTGCCAGCAGCTCCGGACAGTTTGGCACCTACGAGCAGTACTTC
>.|TRBV29-1|TRBJ1-4
CSVRSVNEKLFF
TGCAGCGTTCGGTCGGTTAATGAAAAACTGTTTTTT
>.|TRBV6-1|TRBJ2-5
CASRHREGSETQYF
TGTGCCAGCAGGCACAGGGAGGGTTCGGAGACCCAGTACTTC
>.|TRBV9|TRBJ2-3
CASSVGGDTDTQYF
TGTGCCAGCAGCGTAGGGGGCGACACAGATACGCAGTATTTT
>TRBD1|TRBV27|TRBJ1-2
CASKFAEGQGASSYTF
TGTGCCAGCAAGTTTGCTGAGGGGCAGGGGGCATCCAGCTACACCTTC
>.|TRBV5-6|TRBJ1-1
CASNLGVGNEAFF
TGTGCCAGCAACCTGGGAGTTGGGAATGAAGCTTTCTTT
>TRBD1|TRBV7-9|TRBJ1-3
CASSPGGRRNTIYF
TGTGCCAGCAGCCCAGGGGGACGAAGAAACACCATATATTTT
>TRBD2|TRBV28|TRBJ2-7
CASGRLAESYEQYF
TGTGCCAGCGGGAGGCTAGCGGAATCCTACGAGCAGTACTTC
>TRBD2|TRBV4-2|TRBJ2-3
CASSQSVSGSGTDTQYF
TGTGCCAGCAGCCAATCAGTTAGCGGGAGCGGGACAGATACGCAGTATTTT
>.|TRBV14|TRBJ2-2
CASRPLAWTGELFF
TGTGCCAGCAGGCCACTAGCCTGGACCGGGGAGCTGTTTTTT
>TRBD2|TRBV7-9|TRBJ2-3
CASSLHRGGVTDTQYF
TGTGCCAGCAGCTTACATCGGGGGGGCGTGACAGATACGCAGTATTTT
>.|TRBV7-2|TRBJ2-5
CASSLDRATRHFETQYF
TGTGCCAGCAGCTTAGACAGGGCCACTAGGCATTTTGAGACCCAGTACTTC
>TRBD1|TRBV30|TRBJ2-5
CAWSVPGGLQETQYF
TGTGCCTGGAGTGTGCCAGGGGGTTTACAAGAGACCCAGTACTTC
>.|TRBV9|TRBJ2-7
CASSPRSAGPGAYEQYF
TGTGCCAGCAGCCCTAGGAGCGCCGGCCCGGGGGCCTACGAGCAGTACTTC
>.|TRBV15|TRBJ1-1
CATSRGGMAANTEAFF
TGTGCCACCAGCAGGGGGGGAATGGCAGCGAACACTGAAGCTTTCTTT
>TRBD2|TRBV30|TRBJ2-7
CAWSVRIAGDPYEQYF
TGTGCCTGGAGTGTAAGGATAGCGGGGGATCCTTACGAGCAGTACTTC
>.|TRBV7-6|TRBJ2-1
CASRLSTSSGAFF
TGTGCCAGCAGACTCTCAACTAGCTCTGGTGCGTTCTTC
>TRBD1|TRBV16|TRBJ1-2
CASSHPGTALGYTF
TGTGCCAGCAGCCACCCAGGGACAGCCCTCGGCTACACCTTC
>TRBD2|TRBV13|TRBJ2-7
CASSSAGTSGYEQYF
TGTGCCAGCAGCTCGGCCGGGACTAGCGGCTACGAGCAGTACTTC
>.|TRBV4-2|TRBJ1-2
CASSQEGGGDYGYTF
TGTGCCAGCAGCCAAGAGGGGGGAGGGGACTATGGCTACACCTTC
>.|TRBV4-1|TRBJ1-2
CASSRPGVNYGYTF
TGCGCCAGCAGCCGCCCCGGAGTGAACTATGGCTACACCTTC
>.|TRBV5-4|TRBJ1-4
CASSLGQGTNEKLFF
TGTGCCAGCAGCTTGGGGCAGGGCACTAATGAAAAACTGTTTTTT
>TRBD1|TRBV19|TRBJ1-2
CASSMGQDPGGYGYTF
TGTGCCAGTAGTATGGGACAGGACCCCGGTGGCTATGGCTACACCTTC
>.|TRBV4-2|TRBJ2-7
CASSQDRGEQYF
TGTGCCAGCAGCCAAGACAGGGGCGAGCAGTACTTC
>.|TRBV7-9|TRBJ1-4
CASSLEGGRASNEKLFF
TGTGCCAGCAGCTTAGAAGGGGGTAGAGCGTCTAATGAAAAACTGTTTTTT
>.|TRBV7-6|TRBJ2-7
CASSPQTGGLLSYEQYF
TGTGCCAGCAGCCCTCAGACCGGGGGGCTTCTTAGCTACGAGCAGTACTTC
>TRBD1|TRBV5-4|TRBJ2-7
CASSWGTGLYEQYF
TGTGCCAGCAGCTGGGGGACAGGGCTTTACGAGCAGTACTTC
>.|TRBV27|TRBJ2-7
CASSDRGGQAYEQYF
TGTGCCAGCAGTGACCGGGGTGGGCAGGCCTACGAGCAGTACTTC
>.|TRBV6-5|TRBJ2-3
CASREGLATDTQYF
TGTGCCAGCAGGGAGGGGCTAGCGACAGATACGCAGTATTTT
>TRBD1|TRBV4-1|TRBJ1-2
CASSQSTGVNYGYTF
TGCGCCAGCAGCCAATCCACAGGGGTTAACTATGGCTACACCTTC
>.|TRBV27|TRBJ1-2
CASSLRRGGDYGYTF
TGTGCCAGCAGTTTACGTCGGGGGGGGGACTATGGCTACACCTTC
>TRBD1|TRBV18|TRBJ2-2
CASFPGTGDTGELFF
TGTGCCAGCTTCCCCGGGACAGGGGACACCGGGGAGCTGTTTTTT
>.|TRBV10-3|TRBJ2-7
CATSGDSLYEQYF
TGTGCCACCTCGGGGGACAGCCTCTACGAGCAGTACTTC